The 11 T cell receptor beta chains below were found in one sample sequenced in a study of T cell responses to AZD1222 COVID-19 vaccine. The data were produced by immunoSEQ multiplex PCR, yet TCRdb's version contains in-frame clones alone and is incomplete. This sample has 150,000 to 200,000 clones, with under 95% found just once. Sequences were derived from peripheral blood, sampled on day 0 of AZD1222 vaccination. These TCRs come from an adult in good health.

J is TRBJ2-1 and V is TRBV12-3 or TRBV12-4; the D gene is possibly TRBD2 (5 bases). The CDR3 is 13 residues long. Trimming removed 4 bases at V and 7 bases at J, with 11 bases between. This CDR3 is CASSSRTGNEQFF. DNA for the CDR3: TGTGCCAGCAGTTCCCGGACTGGGAATGAGCAGTTCTTC.

This chain connects TRBV2 to TRBJ1-1, with D perhaps matching TRBD1 (5 bases). The CDR3 sequence is 11 residues long. Germline CDR1 SNHLY, CDR2 FYNNEI. The CDR3, as DNA: TGTGGGGGGGTTATGAACACTGAAGCTTTCTTT. Its protein product is CGGVMNTEAFF.

The chain links TRBV9 to TRBJ1-2; no clear D gene. Trimming pared 0 bases from V and 2 bases from J, leaving 11 bases between. CDR1 is SGDLS and CDR2 is YYNGEE in the germline V gene. The CDR3 is 15 residues long. CDR3 amino acids: CASSVDVGGNYGYTF. The CDR3 DNA follows: TGTGCCAGCAGCGTAGACGTAGGTGGGAACTATGGCTACACCTTC.

The V call is TRBV7-6, the J call TRBJ2-3, with 10 nucleotides matching TRBD2. CDR3 length equals 15 residues. Germline loops: CDR1 SGHVS, CDR2 FNYEAQ. The trim removed 4 bases at V and 5 bases at J, leaving 6 bases unmatched. CDR3 in amino acids: CASSWTSGSGDTQYF. DNA for the CDR3: TGTGCCAGCAGCTGGACTAGCGGCTCAGGAGATACGCAGTATTTT.

The chain combines TRBV5-1 with TRBJ1-1, with 8 bases aligning to TRBD1. This CDR3 contains 17 residues. The trim removed 0 bases at V and 4 bases at J, leaving 11 bases unmatched. Germline V CDR1 and CDR2: SGHRS, YFSETQ. Here the CDR3 reads CASSLGDLGQGGTEAFF. For the CDR3, the DNA is TGCGCCAGCAGCTTGGGGGACCTAGGACAGGGAGGCACTGAAGCTTTCTTT.

The rearrangement links TRBV4-3 to TRBJ2-3; the match to TRBD2 covers 12 bases. Germline CDR1 is LGHNA and CDR2 is YSLEER. Trimming at V came to 0 bases and at J to 2 bases, leaving 6 bases not matched to a gene. The CDR3 extends over 18 amino acids. CDR3 DNA: TGCGCCAGCAGCCAAGATAGGACTAGCGGGAAACTCACAGATACGCAGTATTTT. Translating it yields CASSQDRTSGKLTDTQYF.

CDR3 in DNA: TGTGCCAGCAGTTCCTTGGACAGGGCGGGCAAAAACATTCAGTACTTC. Translation: CASSSLDRAGKNIQYF. V and J are TRBV27 and TRBJ2-4; 8 bases line up with TRBD1. Trimming took 4 bases from V and 3 from J; bases not matched to a gene: 8. The germline V gene has CDR1 MNHEY and CDR2 SMNVEV (reference sequence). CDR3 length: 16 amino acids.

The rearrangement links TRBV28 to TRBJ2-7; the D is unclear. Germline values: CDR1 MDHEN, CDR2 SYDVKM. This CDR3 comprises 12 residues. Trimming stripped 1 base from V and 0 bases from J, with 1 base between. The CDR3 DNA follows: TGTGCCAGCAGTTTATCCTCCTACGAGCAGTACTTC. This translates into CASSLSSYEQYF.

The CDR3 DNA reads as TGTGCCAGTAGGGGGTCGTGGGATGAAAAACTGTTTTTT. This gives the protein CASRGSWDEKLFF. The V call is TRBV19, the J call TRBJ1-4; D unclear. This CDR3 comprises 13 residues. Looked up from germline, CDR1 is LNHDA and CDR2 is SQIVND (reference sequence). V was cut by 6 bases and J by 6 bases, with 11 bases left in between. The full variable domain, completed using reference TRBV19 and TRBJ1-4, is DGGITQSPKYLFRKEGQNVTLSCEQNLNHDAMYWYRQDPGQGLRLIYYSQIVNDFQKGDIAEGYSVSREKKESFPLTVTSAQKNPTAFYLCASRGSWDEKLFFGSGTQLSVL.

This clone was counted once. J is TRBJ1-2 and V is TRBV6-5; possibly TRBD1 for D (5 bases). Trimming left V 6 bases short and J 4 bases short, with 18 bases between. Germline lookup yields CDR1 MNHEY and CDR2 SVGAGI. The CDR3 contains 15 residues. CDR3 residues: CASRTPGRVGYGYTF. CDR3 nucleotide sequence: TGTGCCAGCAGAACCCCGGGACGGGTCGGCTATGGCTACACCTTC.

This clone was found once. The chain carries TRBV21-1 and TRBJ2-1; the D call TRBD1 from the table was never checked on the DNA. TRBV21-1 is a pseudogene segment. The CDR3 runs to 14 residues. This CDR3 is CASRNNRPHNEQFF. The DNA of the CDR3 is TGTGCCAGCAGGAACAACAGGCCTCACAATGAGCAGTTCTTC.